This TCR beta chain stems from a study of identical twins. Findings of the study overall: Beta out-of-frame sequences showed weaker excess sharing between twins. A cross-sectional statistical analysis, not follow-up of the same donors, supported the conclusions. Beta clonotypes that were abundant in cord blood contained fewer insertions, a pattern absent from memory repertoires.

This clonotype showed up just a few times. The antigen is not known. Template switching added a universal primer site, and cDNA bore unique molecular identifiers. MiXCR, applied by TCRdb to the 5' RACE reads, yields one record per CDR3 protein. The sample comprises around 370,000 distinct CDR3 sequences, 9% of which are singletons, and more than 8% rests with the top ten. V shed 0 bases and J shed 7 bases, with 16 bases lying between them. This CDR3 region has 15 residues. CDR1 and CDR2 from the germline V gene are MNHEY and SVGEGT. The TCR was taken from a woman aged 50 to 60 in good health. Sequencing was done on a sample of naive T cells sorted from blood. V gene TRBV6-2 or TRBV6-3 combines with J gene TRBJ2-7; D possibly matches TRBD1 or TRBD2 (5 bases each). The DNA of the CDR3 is TGTGCCAGCAGTTACTCGCACGGGACCTCGTGGGAGCAGTACGTC. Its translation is CASSYSHGTSWEQYV.